What follows is one T cell receptor (beta chain) and its context. The sample is drawn from a study of blood T cell repertoires in COVID-19. Overall study context: Both acute and convalescent COVID-19 samples were obtained from the United States, Italy and Spain. T cells, B-cell-depleted T cells, or PBMCs provided the cDNA or gDNA that served as material.

V was shortened by 5 bases and J by 0 bases, with 8 bases between the two germline ends. Germline values: CDR1 LNHDA, CDR2 SQIVND (reference sequence). The CDR3 runs 14 residues. Methods used by the authors: Amplification of reference gene primers was used by the study to estimate nucleated cell counts. The table came from immunoSEQ multiplex PCR; TCRdb's copy has only in-frame clones and leaves some out. The V and J calls and the clone size are those of that table, but D and trimming were determined from the DNA. This sample has about 100,000 clones; approximately 85% occur once, and the top ten carry roughly 6%.

The receptor was isolated from a woman aged 55 to 70 with acute or convalescent COVID-19. Material: peripheral blood. The J gene is TRBJ1-5, the V gene TRBV19; D remains unclear. This CDR3 reads CASSEANSNQPQHF. CDR3 sequence (DNA): TGTGCCAGTAGTGAGGCAAATAGCAATCAGCCCCAGCATTTT. Drawing the rest from reference TRBV19 and TRBJ1-5, the complete variable domain is DGGITQSPKYLFRKEGQNVTLSCEQNLNHDAMYWYRQDPGQGLRLIYYSQIVNDFQKGDIAEGYSVSREKKESFPLTVTSAQKNPTAFYLCASSEANSNQPQHFGDGTRLSIL.